These 6 T cell receptor beta chains share one sample of origin, sequenced in a study of blood T cell repertoires in COVID-19. TCRdb's table, derived via immunoSEQ multiplex PCR, lists solely in-frame clones and lacks some. The table shows around 100,000 clones, with around nine tenths occurring only once. Sequenced input: peripheral blood. The receptors were sampled from a human donor in a cohort sampled during active COVID-19.

The chain has TRBV5-6 and TRBJ2-7; the D gene is possibly TRBD2 (6 bases). From germline, CDR1 is SGHDT and CDR2 YYEEEE. V lost 4 bases, J lost 7 bases, and 27 bases lay in between. CDR3 length: 17 amino acids. The CDR3 coding sequence is TGTGCCAGCAGCAAGACTTATACCGTACTCTCGGAGGGGGAGCAGTACTTC. Its translation: CASSKTYTVLSEGEQYF. Together with reference TRBV5-6 and TRBJ2-7, the CDR3 gives the full variable domain: DAGVTQSPTHLIKTRGQQVTLRCSPKSGHDTVSWYQQALGQGPQFIFQYYEEEERQRGNFPDRFSGHQFPNYSSELNVNALLLGDSALYLCASSKTYTVLSEGEQYFGPGTRLTVT.

This chain uses TRBV7-2 with TRBJ1-6, with a weak D call TRBD1 (5 bases). CDR1 is SGHTA, CDR2 FQGNSA, per germline. V lost 5 bases and J 6 bases, leaving 14 bases between the germline ends. The CDR3 sequence is 15 residues long. CDR3 sequence (DNA): TGTGCCAGCAGCAAGGACAACTCCCCTAATTCACCCCTCCACTTT. Protein: CASSKDNSPNSPLHF.

V and J are TRBV24-1 and TRBJ2-3, with 14 nucleotides matching TRBD2. V trimming: 5 bases; J trimming: 3 bases; junction bases outside the gene matches: 6. The CDR3 totals 17 residues. In germline, CDR1 is KGHDR, CDR2 SFDVKD. CDR3 loop: CATSGETSGRVTDTQYF. CDR3 DNA: TGTGCCACCAGTGGGGAGACTAGCGGGAGGGTTACAGATACGCAGTATTTT.

The rearrangement joins TRBV4-1 to TRBJ2-3; TRBD1 might be the D (5 bases). Germline V CDR1 and CDR2: MGHRA, YSYEKL. V lost 0 bases to trimming and J lost 2 bases, with 21 bases between them. The CDR3 totals 19 residues. CDR3 sequence: CASSQDESVYQGTTDTQYF. The CDR3 nucleotides read TGCGCCAGCAGCCAAGATGAATCGGTCTACCAGGGAACCACAGATACGCAGTATTTT.

J is TRBJ1-1 and V is TRBV18; D uncertain. CDR3 length: 16 residues. CDR1 and CDR2 from the germline V gene are KGHSH and LQKENI. V was pared by 0 bases and J by 1 base, with 12 bases between. CDR3 in DNA: TGTGCCAGCTCACCACCGAATCCGGCAGGGAACACTGAAGCTTTCTTT. Its translation is CASSPPNPAGNTEAFF.

The chain recombines TRBV25-1 with TRBJ2-2; D may be TRBD2 (6 bases). Trimming shortened V by 8 bases and J by 1 base, and 8 bases separated the two germline ends. The CDR3 is 13 amino acids. Per germline, CDR1 MGHDK and CDR2 SYGVNS. Here the CDR3 reads CASRGKNTGELFF. Written as DNA, the CDR3 is TGTGCCAGCCGGGGGAAGAACACCGGGGAGCTGTTTTTT.